Listed here are 14 T cell receptor beta chains from one sample, sequenced in a study of cytomegalovirus exposure and HLA in healthy donors. The PCR ran on 60 Vbeta and 13 Jbeta primers. TCRdb's table, derived via immunoSEQ multiplex PCR, lists solely in-frame clones and lacks some. The sample has some 120,000 clones; around 67% are singletons. Sequencing used PBMCs. The receptors shown here come from a woman in her forties in good health and CMV-seropositive.

The chain carries TRBV28 and TRBJ1-1; D is unresolved. The V end was cut by 1 base, the J end by 1 base, with 16 bases between. Per the germline V gene, CDR1 is MDHEN and CDR2 is SYDVKM. The CDR3 sequence is 17 residues long. CDR3 region: CASSLSTGKPRNTEAFF. The CDR3 coding sequence is TGTGCCAGCAGTTTATCAACGGGGAAGCCCCGGAACACTGAAGCTTTCTTT.

The chain joins TRBV18 to TRBJ1-5; D is unclear. The ends were cut back, 2 bases at V and 4 bases at J, with 15 bases in the middle. CDR1 and CDR2 from the germline V gene are KGHSH and LQKENI. This CDR3 comprises 16 residues. The CDR3 loop is CASSPGLISANQPQHF. The CDR3 DNA is TGTGCCAGCTCACCAGGATTAATCAGCGCGAATCAGCCCCAGCATTTT.

The gene calls are TRBV10-3 and TRBJ2-1; 11 positions agree with TRBD2. There are 15 residues in the CDR3. With 9 bases clipped from V and 4 bases from J, the junction kept 8 bases outside the gene matches. Germline loops: CDR1 ENHRY, CDR2 SYGVKD. CDR3 sequence: CAISLGTSGYNEQFF. CDR3 coding DNA: TGTGCCATTTCTCTCGGGACTAGCGGTTACAATGAGCAGTTCTTC.

This sequence joins TRBV5-1 and TRBJ1-1; unclear D gene. This CDR3 region has 13 residues. CDR1 SGHRS and CDR2 YFSETQ come from the germline V gene. V dropped 7 bases and J dropped 3 bases, with 13 bases sitting between them. The CDR3 DNA follows: TGCGCCAGCCGAGGGCAGCAAGACACTGAAGCTTTCTTT. Its translation: CASRGQQDTEAFF.

V usage is TRBV2 and J usage is TRBJ2-3; D unclear. The CDR3 extends over 14 amino acids. Looked up from germline, CDR1 is SNHLY and CDR2 is FYNNEI. The V and J ends lost 4 bases and 0 bases respectively, with 8 bases between them. This CDR3 is CASSAMKSTDTQYF. The DNA of the CDR3 is TGTGCCAGCAGTGCTATGAAAAGCACAGATACGCAGTATTTT.

This clone has more than one count but fewer than ten. The chain recombines TRBV2 with TRBJ1-5, with a tentative D call TRBD1 (5 bases). Germline-derived CDR1 and CDR2 are SNHLY and FYNNEI. The CDR3 is made up of 14 amino acids. The ends were cut back, 2 bases at V and 1 base at J, with 6 bases in the middle. The CDR3 sequence: CASSEQGSNQPQHF. The DNA of the CDR3 is TGTGCCAGCAGTGAACAGGGAAGCAATCAGCCCCAGCATTTT. The complete variable domain, with remaining parts taken from reference TRBV2 and TRBJ1-5, reads EPEVTQTPSHQVTQMGQEVILRCVPISNHLYFYWYRQILGQKVEFLVSFYNNEISEKSEIFDDQFSVERPDGSNFTLKIRSTKLEDSAMYFCASSEQGSNQPQHFGDGTRLSIL.

This sequence joins TRBV30 and TRBJ1-4; tentatively, D is TRBD1 (5 bases). The CDR3 is 13 residues long. V lost 1 base and J lost 5, with 8 bases in between. CDR1 GTSNPN and CDR2 SVGIG come from the germline V gene (reference sequence). CDR3 residues: CAWSGGVNEKLFF. The CDR3 DNA reads TGTGCCTGGAGTGGGGGGGTAAATGAAAAACTGTTTTTT.

In this sample, this clone turned up a few times. The chain uses TRBV7-8 and TRBJ1-6; 8 nucleotides match TRBD1. CDR3 length equals 15 residues. After removal of 3 bases from V and 5 bases from J, the junction contained 3 bases not matched to a gene. Germline CDR1 SGHVS, CDR2 FQNEAQ. CDR3 nucleotides: TGTGCCAGCAGCTTGAGGGACAGGAATAATTCACCCCTCCACTTT. Amino acid sequence: CASSLRDRNNSPLHF.

The CDR3 here is CASSTSGTGNTIYF. The CDR3 coding sequence is TGTGCCAGCAGCACGTCAGGGACTGGAAACACCATATATTTT. This chain joins TRBV7-2 and TRBJ1-3; tentative D call: TRBD1 (5 bases). The CDR3 totals 14 residues. The germline V gene encodes CDR1 SGHTA and CDR2 FQGNSA. Between the trimmed V and J ends, which lost 5 bases and 2 bases, there was a span of 10 bases.

The chain uses TRBV5-5 and TRBJ1-1, with 11 nucleotides matching TRBD1. The CDR3 runs to 14 residues. Losses at the gene ends were 8 bases for V and 5 bases for J; bases not matched to a gene: 8. CDR1 is SGHKS and CDR2 is YYEKEE in the germline V gene (reference sequence). The CDR3 DNA reads as TGTGCCAGTCCTCCCGGGACAGGGGGTACTGAAGCTTTCTTT. As protein: CASPPGTGGTEAFF.

Only a few counts were recorded for this clone. V is TRBV10-3 and J is TRBJ2-3; 13 bases are shared with TRBD2. The trim removed 2 bases at V and 0 bases at J, leaving 14 bases unmatched. Germline assignment: CDR1 ENHRY and CDR2 SYGVKD. This CDR3 has 21 residues. CDR3 sequence: CAISEPSALAGGQASTDTQYF. As DNA, the CDR3 is TGTGCCATCAGTGAGCCGAGTGCACTAGCGGGGGGGCAAGCGAGCACAGATACGCAGTATTTT.

This chain joins TRBV10-3 and TRBJ2-7, with 10 bases that match TRBD1. V gave up 6 bases and J gave up 9 bases; unmatched junction bases: 11. Germline V gives CDR1 ENHRY, CDR2 SYGVKD. The CDR3 length is 14 residues. CDR3 in amino acids: CAIREDRGDDGQYF. In DNA form, the CDR3 reads TGTGCCATCAGGGAGGACAGGGGGGACGACGGGCAGTACTTC.

The J gene is TRBJ1-1, the V gene TRBV28, with D unclear. Trimming stripped 8 bases from V and 1 base from J, with 8 bases between. Looked up from germline, CDR1 is MDHEN and CDR2 is SYDVKM. This CDR3 has 12 residues. For the CDR3, the DNA is TGTGCCAGCTGGGAGAGGAACACTGAAGCTTTCTTT. Translating gives CASWERNTEAFF.

The chain recombines TRBV21-1 with TRBJ2-3; no check of the table's D call, TRBD2, against the DNA was made. TRBV21-1 corresponds to a pseudogene. This CDR3 comprises 14 residues. The DNA of the CDR3 is TGTGCCAGCAGCAGAGGACTAGGACCAGATACGCAGTATTTT. Its translation: CASSRGLGPDTQYF.